The T cell receptor beta chain under discussion was sequenced for a study of human T cells and chemical hapten exposure. This clonotype was found a few times. Deletions cut 8 bases from V and 7 bases from J, with 27 bases between. CDR1 is SQVTM, CDR2 ANQGSEA, per germline. The CDR3 is made up of 16 amino acids. Individual cDNA molecules received unique molecular identifiers in the library. TCRdb analysed the RACE reads with MiXCR anew, one entry per CDR3 protein. The top ten clones hold 2% to 2.5% of a sample with tens of thousands of distinct CDR3 sequences, about 10% of them seen once. Time point: patch test 1, 2 weeks after DPC sensitization. Regarding treatment: therapeutic diphenylcyclopropenone sensitization with weekly scalp DPC.

The TCR comes from a man in his forties with alopecia areata. Some clones in this sample may be carry-over from other donors' samples. Sequenced here: whole blood, sampled in connection with sensitization to the hapten diphenylcyclopropenone (DPC). The J gene is TRBJ2-1, the V gene TRBV29-1, with D perhaps TRBD1 (5 bases). CDR3 in DNA: TGCAGCCACAACCAGGGTGGCGGAATTGGGGCAAATGAGCAGTTCTTC. This encodes CSHNQGGGIGANEQFF.